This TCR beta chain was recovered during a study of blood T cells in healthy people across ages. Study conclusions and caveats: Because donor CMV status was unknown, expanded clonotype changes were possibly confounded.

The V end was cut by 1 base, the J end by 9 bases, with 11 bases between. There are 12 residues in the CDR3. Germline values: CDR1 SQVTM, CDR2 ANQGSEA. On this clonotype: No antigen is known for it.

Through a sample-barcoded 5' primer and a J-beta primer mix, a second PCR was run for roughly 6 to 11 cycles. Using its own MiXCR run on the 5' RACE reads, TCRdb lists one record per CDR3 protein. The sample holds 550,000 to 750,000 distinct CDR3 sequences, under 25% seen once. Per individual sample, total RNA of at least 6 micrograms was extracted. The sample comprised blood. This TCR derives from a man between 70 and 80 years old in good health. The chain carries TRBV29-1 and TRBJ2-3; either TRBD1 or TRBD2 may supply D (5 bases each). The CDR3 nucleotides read TGCAGCGTTGAAGGTCCGAGGGGAACGCAGTATTTT. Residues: CSVEGPRGTQYF.